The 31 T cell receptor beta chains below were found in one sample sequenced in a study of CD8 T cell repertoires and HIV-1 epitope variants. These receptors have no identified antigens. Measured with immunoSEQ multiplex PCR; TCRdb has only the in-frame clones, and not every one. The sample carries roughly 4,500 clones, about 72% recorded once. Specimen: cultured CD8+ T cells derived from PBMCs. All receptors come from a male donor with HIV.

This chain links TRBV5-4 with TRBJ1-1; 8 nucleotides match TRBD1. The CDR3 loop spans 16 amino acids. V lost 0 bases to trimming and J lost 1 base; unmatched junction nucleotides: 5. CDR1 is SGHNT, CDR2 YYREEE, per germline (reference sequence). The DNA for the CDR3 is TGTGCCAGCAGCTTGGATAGGGGACAGGCGAACACTGAAGCTTTCTTT. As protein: CASSLDRGQANTEAFF.

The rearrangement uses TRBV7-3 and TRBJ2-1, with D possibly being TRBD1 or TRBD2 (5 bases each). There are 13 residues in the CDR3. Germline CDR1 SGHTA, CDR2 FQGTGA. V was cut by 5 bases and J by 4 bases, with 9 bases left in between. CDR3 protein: CASSPGQYNEQFF. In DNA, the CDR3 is TGTGCCAGCAGCCCGGGGCAGTACAATGAGCAGTTCTTC.

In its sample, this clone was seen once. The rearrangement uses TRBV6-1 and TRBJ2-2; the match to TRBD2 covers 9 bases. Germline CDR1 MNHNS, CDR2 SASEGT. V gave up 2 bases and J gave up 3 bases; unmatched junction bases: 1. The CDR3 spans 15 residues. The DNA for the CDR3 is TGTGCCAGCAGTGAAAGGACTAGCGACACCGGGGAGCTGTTTTTT. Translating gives CASSERTSDTGELFF.

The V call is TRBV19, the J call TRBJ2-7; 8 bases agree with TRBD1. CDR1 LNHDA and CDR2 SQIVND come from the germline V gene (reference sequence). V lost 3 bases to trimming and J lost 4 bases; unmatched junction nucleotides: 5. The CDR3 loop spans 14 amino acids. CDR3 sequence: CASSITGQAYEQYF. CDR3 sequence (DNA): TGTGCCAGTAGTATCACGGGACAGGCGTACGAGCAGTACTTC.

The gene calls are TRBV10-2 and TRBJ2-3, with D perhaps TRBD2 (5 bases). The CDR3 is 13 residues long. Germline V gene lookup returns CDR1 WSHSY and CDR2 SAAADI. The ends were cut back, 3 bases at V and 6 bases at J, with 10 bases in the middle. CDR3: CASSDGVLDTQYF. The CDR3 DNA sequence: TGCGCCAGCAGTGACGGGGTTTTGGATACGCAGTATTTT.

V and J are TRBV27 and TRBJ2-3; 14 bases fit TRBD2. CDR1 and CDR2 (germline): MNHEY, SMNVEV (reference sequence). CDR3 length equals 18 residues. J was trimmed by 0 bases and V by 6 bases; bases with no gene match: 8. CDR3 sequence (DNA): TGTGCCAGCAGACCCACGACTAGCGGGAGGGCTAGCACAGATACGCAGTATTTT. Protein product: CASRPTTSGRASTDTQYF.

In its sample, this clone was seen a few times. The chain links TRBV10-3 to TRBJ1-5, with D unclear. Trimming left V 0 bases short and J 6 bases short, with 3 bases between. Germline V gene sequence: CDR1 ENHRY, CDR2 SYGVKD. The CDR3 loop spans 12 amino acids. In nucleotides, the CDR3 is TGTGCCATCAGTGAGTCGGGTCAGCCCCAGCATTTT. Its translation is CAISESGQPQHF.

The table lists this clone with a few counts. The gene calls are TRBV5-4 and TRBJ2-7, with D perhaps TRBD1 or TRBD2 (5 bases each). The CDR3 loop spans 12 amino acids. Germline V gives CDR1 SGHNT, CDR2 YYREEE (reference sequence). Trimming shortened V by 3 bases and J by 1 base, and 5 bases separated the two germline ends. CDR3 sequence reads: CASSWGSYEQYF. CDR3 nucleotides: TGTGCCAGCAGCTGGGGGTCCTACGAGCAGTACTTC.

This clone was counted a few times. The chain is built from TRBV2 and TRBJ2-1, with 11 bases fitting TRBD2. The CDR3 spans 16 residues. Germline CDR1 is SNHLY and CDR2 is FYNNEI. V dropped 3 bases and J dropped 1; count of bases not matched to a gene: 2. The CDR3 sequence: CASSDGTSGSYNEQFF. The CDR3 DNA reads TGTGCCAGCAGTGATGGGACTAGCGGATCCTACAATGAGCAGTTCTTC.

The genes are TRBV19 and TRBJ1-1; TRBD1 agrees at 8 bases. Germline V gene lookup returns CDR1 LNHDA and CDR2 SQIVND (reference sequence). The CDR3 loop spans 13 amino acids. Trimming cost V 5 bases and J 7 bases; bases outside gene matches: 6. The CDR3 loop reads CASSSQGANEAFF. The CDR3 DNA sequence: TGTGCCAGTAGTTCCCAGGGGGCGAATGAAGCTTTCTTT.

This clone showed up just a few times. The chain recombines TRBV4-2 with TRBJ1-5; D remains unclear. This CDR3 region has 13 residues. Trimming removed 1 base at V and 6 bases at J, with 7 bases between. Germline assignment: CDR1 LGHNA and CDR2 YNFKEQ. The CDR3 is CASSQAQGQPQHF. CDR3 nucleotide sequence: TGTGCCAGCAGCCAAGCGCAAGGTCAGCCCCAGCATTTT.

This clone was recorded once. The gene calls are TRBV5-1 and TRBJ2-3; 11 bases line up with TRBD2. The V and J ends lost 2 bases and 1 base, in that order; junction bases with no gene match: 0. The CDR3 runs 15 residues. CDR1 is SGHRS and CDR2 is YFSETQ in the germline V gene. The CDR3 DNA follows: TGCGCCAGCAGCTTTAGCGGGGGGGGCACAGATACGCAGTATTTT. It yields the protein CASSFSGGGTDTQYF.

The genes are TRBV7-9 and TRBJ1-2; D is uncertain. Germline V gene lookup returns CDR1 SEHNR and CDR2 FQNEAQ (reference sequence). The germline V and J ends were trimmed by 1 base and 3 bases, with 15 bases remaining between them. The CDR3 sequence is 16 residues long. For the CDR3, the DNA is TGTGCCAGCAGCTTAGATCGGCTGGAGGAGTACTATGGCTACACCTTC. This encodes CASSLDRLEEYYGYTF.

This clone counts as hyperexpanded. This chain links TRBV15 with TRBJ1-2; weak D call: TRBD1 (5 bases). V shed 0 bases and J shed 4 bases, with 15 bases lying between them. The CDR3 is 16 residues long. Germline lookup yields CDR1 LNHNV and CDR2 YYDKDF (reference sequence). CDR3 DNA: TGTGCCACCAGCAGAGATCGGGGGACCCAGGTCTATGGCTACACCTTC. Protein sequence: CATSRDRGTQVYGYTF.

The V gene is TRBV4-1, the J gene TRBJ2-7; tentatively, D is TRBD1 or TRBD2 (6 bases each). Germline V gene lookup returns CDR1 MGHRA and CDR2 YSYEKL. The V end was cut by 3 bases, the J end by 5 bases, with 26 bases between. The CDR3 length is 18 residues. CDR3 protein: CASSQGSGTPQWGDEQYF. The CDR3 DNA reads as TGCGCCAGCAGCCAGGGGTCTGGGACACCACAGTGGGGGGACGAGCAGTACTTC.

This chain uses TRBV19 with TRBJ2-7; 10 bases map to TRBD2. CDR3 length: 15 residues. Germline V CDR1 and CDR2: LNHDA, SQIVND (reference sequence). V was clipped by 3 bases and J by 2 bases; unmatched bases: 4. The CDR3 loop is CASSMVAGGAYEQYF. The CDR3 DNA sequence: TGTGCCAGTAGTATGGTAGCGGGAGGAGCCTACGAGCAGTACTTC.

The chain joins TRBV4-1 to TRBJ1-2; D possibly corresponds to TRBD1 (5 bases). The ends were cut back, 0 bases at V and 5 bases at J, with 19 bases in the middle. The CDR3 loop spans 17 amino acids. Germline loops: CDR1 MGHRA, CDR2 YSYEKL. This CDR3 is CASSQDPSGNRRYGYTF. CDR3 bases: TGCGCCAGCAGCCAAGACCCCTCGGGTAACAGGCGGTATGGCTACACCTTC.

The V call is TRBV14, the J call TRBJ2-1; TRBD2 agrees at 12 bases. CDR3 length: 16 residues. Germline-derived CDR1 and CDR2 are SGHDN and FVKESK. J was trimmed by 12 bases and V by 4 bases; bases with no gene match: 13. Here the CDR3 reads CASSPGLAGLLRGQFF. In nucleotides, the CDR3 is TGTGCCAGCAGCCCGGGACTAGCGGGCCTATTACGTGGGCAGTTCTTC.

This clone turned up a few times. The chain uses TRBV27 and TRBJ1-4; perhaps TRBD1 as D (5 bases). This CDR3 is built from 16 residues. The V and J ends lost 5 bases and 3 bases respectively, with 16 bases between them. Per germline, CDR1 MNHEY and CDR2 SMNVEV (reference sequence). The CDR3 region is CASSPLAAGSNEKLFF. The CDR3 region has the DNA TGTGCCAGCAGTCCCCTAGCGGCAGGGTCTAATGAAAAACTGTTTTTT.

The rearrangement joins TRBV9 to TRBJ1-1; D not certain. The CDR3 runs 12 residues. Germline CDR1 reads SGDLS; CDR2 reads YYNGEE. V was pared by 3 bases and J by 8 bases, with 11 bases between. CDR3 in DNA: TGTGCCAGCAGCGAAAATCAGAGGGAAGCTTTCTTT. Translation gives CASSENQREAFF. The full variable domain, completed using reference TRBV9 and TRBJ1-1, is DSGVTQTPKHLITATGQRVTLRCSPRSGDLSVYWYQQSLDQGLQFLIQYYNGEERAKGNILERFSAQQFPDLHSELNLSSLELGDSALYFCASSENQREAFFGQGTRLTVV.

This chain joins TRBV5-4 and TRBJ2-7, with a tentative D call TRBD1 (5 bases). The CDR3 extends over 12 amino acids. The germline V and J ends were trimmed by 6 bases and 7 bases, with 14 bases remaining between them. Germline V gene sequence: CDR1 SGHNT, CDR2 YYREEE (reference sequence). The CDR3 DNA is TGTGCCAGCACCGCGGACACCACTGAGCAGTACTTC. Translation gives CASTADTTEQYF. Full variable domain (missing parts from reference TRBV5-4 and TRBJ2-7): ETGVTQSPTHLIKTRGQQVTLRCSSQSGHNTVSWYQQALGQGPQFIFQYYREEENGRGNFPPRFSGLQFPNYSSELNVNALELDDSALYLCASTADTTEQYFGPGTRLTVT.

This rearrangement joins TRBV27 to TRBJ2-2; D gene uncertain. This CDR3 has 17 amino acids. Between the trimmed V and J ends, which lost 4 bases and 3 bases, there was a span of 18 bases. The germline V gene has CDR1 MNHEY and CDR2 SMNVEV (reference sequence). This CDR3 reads CASSSKGTTAYTGELFF. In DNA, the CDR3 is TGTGCCAGCAGTTCGAAAGGCACAACAGCATACACCGGGGAGCTGTTTTTT.

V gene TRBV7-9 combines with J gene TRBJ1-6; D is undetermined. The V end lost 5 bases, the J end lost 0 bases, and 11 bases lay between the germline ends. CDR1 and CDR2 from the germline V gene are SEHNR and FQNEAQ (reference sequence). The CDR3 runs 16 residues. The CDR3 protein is CASSTAISSYNSPLHF. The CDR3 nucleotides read TGTGCCAGCAGCACAGCGATTAGCTCCTATAATTCACCCCTCCACTTT.

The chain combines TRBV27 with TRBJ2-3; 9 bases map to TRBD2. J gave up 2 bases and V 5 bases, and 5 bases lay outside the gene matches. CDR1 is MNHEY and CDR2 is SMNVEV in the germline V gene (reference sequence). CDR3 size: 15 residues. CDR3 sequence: CASSRLAVYTDTQYF. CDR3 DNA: TGTGCCAGCAGTAGACTAGCGGTGTACACAGATACGCAGTATTTT.

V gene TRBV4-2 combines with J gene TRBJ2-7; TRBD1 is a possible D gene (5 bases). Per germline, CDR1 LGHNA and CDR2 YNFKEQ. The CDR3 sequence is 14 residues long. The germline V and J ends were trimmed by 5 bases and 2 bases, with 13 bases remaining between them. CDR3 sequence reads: CASSDSTVTYEQYF. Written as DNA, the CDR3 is TGTGCCAGCAGCGACTCGACAGTTACCTACGAGCAGTACTTC.

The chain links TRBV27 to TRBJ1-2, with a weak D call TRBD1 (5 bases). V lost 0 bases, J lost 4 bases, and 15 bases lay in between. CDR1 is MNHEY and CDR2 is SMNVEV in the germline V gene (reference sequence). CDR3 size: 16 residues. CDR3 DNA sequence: TGTGCCAGCAGTTTATCGGCAGGGAGTCAAATCTATGGCTACACCTTC. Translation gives CASSLSAGSQIYGYTF.

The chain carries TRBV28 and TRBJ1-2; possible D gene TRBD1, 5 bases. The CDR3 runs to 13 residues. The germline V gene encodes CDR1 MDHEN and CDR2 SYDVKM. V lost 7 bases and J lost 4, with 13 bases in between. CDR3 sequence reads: CASTPGRVYGYTF. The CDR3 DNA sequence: TGTGCCAGCACCCCGGGACGGGTCTATGGCTACACCTTC.

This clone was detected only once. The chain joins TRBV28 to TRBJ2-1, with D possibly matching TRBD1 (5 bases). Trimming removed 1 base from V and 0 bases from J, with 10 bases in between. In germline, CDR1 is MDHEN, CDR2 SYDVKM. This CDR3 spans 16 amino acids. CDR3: CASSLYQGSSYNEQFF. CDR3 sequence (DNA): TGTGCCAGCAGTTTATACCAGGGAAGCTCCTACAATGAGCAGTTCTTC. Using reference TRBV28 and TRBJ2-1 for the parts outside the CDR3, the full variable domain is DVKVTQSSRYLVKRTGEKVFLECVQDMDHENMFWYRQDPGLGLRLIYFSYDVKMKEKGDIPEGYSVSREKKERFSLILESASTNQTSMYLCASSLYQGSSYNEQFFGPGTRLTVL.

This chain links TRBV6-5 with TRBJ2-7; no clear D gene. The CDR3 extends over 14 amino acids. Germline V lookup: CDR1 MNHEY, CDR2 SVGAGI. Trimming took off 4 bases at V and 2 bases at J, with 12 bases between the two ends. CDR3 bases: TGTGCCAGCAGTTCAGATGTCTCGGCCTACGAGCAGTACTTC. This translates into CASSSDVSAYEQYF.

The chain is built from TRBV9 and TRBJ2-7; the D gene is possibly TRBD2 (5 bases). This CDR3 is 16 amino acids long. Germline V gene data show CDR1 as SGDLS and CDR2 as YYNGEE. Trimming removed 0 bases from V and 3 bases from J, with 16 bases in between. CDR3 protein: CASSVAAARGGYEQYF. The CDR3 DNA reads TGTGCCAGCAGCGTAGCAGCGGCTAGAGGAGGCTACGAGCAGTACTTC.

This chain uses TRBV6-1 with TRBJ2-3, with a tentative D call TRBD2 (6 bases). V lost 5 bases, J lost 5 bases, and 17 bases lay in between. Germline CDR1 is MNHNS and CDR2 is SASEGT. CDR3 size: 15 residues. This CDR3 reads CASSTLGLEGDTQYF. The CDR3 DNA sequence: TGTGCCAGCAGTACCTTGGGACTCGAGGGAGATACGCAGTATTTT.